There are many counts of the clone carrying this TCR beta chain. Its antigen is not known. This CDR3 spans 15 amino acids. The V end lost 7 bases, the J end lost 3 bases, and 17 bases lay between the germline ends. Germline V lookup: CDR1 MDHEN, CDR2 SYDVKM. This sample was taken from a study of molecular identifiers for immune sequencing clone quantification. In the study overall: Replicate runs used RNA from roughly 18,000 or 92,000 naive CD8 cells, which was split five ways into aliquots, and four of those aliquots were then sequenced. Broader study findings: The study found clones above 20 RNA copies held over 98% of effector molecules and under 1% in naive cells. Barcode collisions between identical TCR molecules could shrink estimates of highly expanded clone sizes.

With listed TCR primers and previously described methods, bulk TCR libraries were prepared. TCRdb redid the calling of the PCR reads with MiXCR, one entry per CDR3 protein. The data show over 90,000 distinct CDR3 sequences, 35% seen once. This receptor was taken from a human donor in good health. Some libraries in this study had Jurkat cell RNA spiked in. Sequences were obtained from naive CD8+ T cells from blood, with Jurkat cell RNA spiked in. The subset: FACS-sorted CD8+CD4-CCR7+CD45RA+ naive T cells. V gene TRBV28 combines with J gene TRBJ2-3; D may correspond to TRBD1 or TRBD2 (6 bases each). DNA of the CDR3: TGTGCCAGCAACCCCGAGGGGGGCAGGACAGATACGCAGTATTTT. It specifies CASNPEGGRTDTQYF.